This paragraph reports one T cell receptor beta chain. Its antigen is unidentified. This specimen belongs to a study of cytomegalovirus exposure and HLA in healthy donors. Study-level background: An early data release held tens of millions of unique TCRs from HLA-typed donors.

Trimming took 5 bases from V and 8 from J, leaving 16 bases between them. This CDR3 region has 15 residues. CDR1 and CDR2 (germline): MNHNS, SASEGT. Findings of the study overall: The authors excluded some V segments, including TRBV6-2 and TRBV6-3, as indistinguishable. Using a false discovery rate of 0.05, a later analysis showed that approximately 16,000 TCR beta sequences were associated with HLA alleles.

The PCR used 60 Vbeta and 13 Jbeta primers. TCRdb's table, derived via immunoSEQ multiplex PCR, lists solely in-frame clones and lacks some. The sample shows roughly 200,000 clones, approximately 80% of them seen only once. Input material: PBMCs. The rearrangement links TRBV6-1 to TRBJ1-6; tentative D call: TRBD1 (5 bases). This TCR came from a boy younger than 18 in good health and CMV-seronegative. The chain's CDR3 is CASSPQGREHSPLHF. CDR3 coding DNA: TGTGCCAGCAGTCCCCAGGGCAGAGAGCATTCACCCCTCCACTTT.